These T cell receptor beta chains were read from a single sample in a study of T cell responses to AZD1222 COVID-19 vaccine. Only in-frame clones appear in the TCRdb table, and some are missing; sequencing was by immunoSEQ multiplex PCR. The table shows tens of thousands of clones, with 88% occurring only once. Sequenced here: peripheral blood, sampled on day 0 of AZD1222 vaccination. The source of these receptors is an adult in good health. Each CDR3 is given with its conserved first and last residue. A D gene is named only where the DNA matches it firmly. A clone size is listed for some rows: how often the clone was seen (once, few, many), or a class if it is expanded.

TRBV14	TRBD2	-	TRBJ2-5	CASSQAGRAAETQYF	TGTGCCAGCAGCCAAGCCGGGAGGGCCGCGGAGACCCAGTACTTC
TRBV28	-	-	TRBJ2-3	CASSWVGGGTDTQYF	TGTGCCAGCAGTTGGGTGGGGGGTGGCACAGATACGCAGTATTTT
TRBV4-2	TRBD1	-	TRBJ1-1	CASSQETGAAFF	TGTGCCAGCAGCCAAGAGACAGGGGCGGCTTTCTTT
TRBV14	-	-	TRBJ2-5	CASSQVRGQETQYF	TGTGCCAGCAGCCAAGTCCGAGGGCAAGAGACCCAGTACTTC
TRBV6-5	TRBD1	-	TRBJ2-7	CASRAPGQGEYEQYF	TGTGCCAGCAGGGCCCCGGGACAGGGTGAATACGAGCAGTACTTC
TRBV3-1/TRBV3-2	-	-	TRBJ2-1	CASSLRGVGGANEQFF	TGTGCCAGCAGCCTGAGGGGAGTAGGGGGTGCAAATGAGCAGTTCTTC
TRBV27	-	-	TRBJ2-7	CASSSLGPYEQYF	TGTGCCAGCAGTTCTCTGGGTCCCTACGAGCAGTACTTC
TRBV7-2	-	-	TRBJ1-1	CASSPQLGFHTEAFF	TGTGCCAGCAGCCCCCAGCTAGGCTTTCACACTGAAGCTTTCTTT
TRBV19	TRBD1	-	TRBJ2-5	CASSIGRGRQETQYF	TGTGCCAGTAGTATCGGCAGGGGGCGGCAAGAGACCCAGTACTTC
TRBV28	TRBD1	-	TRBJ1-2	CASSLSGQGFNIGGYTF	TGTGCCAGCAGTTTATCGGGACAGGGCTTTAACATTGGTGGCTACACCTTC
TRBV28	TRBD2	-	TRBJ2-5	CASSFGGGTKETQYF	TGTGCCAGCAGTTTCGGGGGGGGGACGAAAGAGACCCAGTACTTC
TRBV28	TRBD2	-	TRBJ2-7	CASSPGRLAGRYEQYF	TGTGCCAGCAGCCCCGGCAGGCTAGCGGGGCGCTACGAGCAGTACTTC
TRBV5-1	TRBD2	-	TRBJ2-5	CASSPGLAGGFQETQYF	TGCGCCAGCAGCCCGGGACTAGCGGGAGGTTTCCAAGAGACCCAGTACTTC
TRBV5-6	-	-	TRBJ1-4	CASSLGVEKLFF	TGTGCCAGCAGCTTAGGGGTTGAAAAACTGTTTTTT
TRBV2	-	many	TRBJ1-1	CASSERGALNTEAFF	TGTGCCAGCAGTGAACGGGGGGCTCTGAACACTGAAGCTTTCTTT
TRBV5-6	-	once	TRBJ1-2	CASSLRPAGSGSMRYTF	TGTGCCAGCAGCTTGCGCCCTGCAGGTAGTGGCTCTATGCGGTACACCTTC
TRBV5-1	TRBD1	-	TRBJ2-5	CASSPGTGGETQYF	TGCGCCAGCAGCCCAGGGACAGGGGGAGAGACCCAGTACTTC
TRBV19	TRBD1	-	TRBJ1-6	CASQGQGYSPLHF	TGTGCCAGTCAAGGACAGGGTTATTCACCCCTCCACTTT
TRBV6-5	TRBD1	-	TRBJ1-2	CASRGQGYGYTF	TGTGCCAGTAGGGGACAGGGGTATGGCTACACCTTC
TRBV7-8	TRBD1	-	TRBJ1-3	CASSLTGYTDTIYF	TGTGCCAGCAGCCTGACAGGGTACACCGACACCATATATTTT
TRBV30	-	-	TRBJ1-3	CAWTGSLRPSGNTIYF	TGTGCCTGGACAGGCTCCCTCCGGCCCTCTGGAAACACCATATATTTT
TRBV6-5	TRBD1	few	TRBJ2-7	CASRIGTGYGEQYF	TGTGCCAGCAGGATCGGGACAGGGTACGGCGAGCAGTACTTC
TRBV5-1	TRBD2	-	TRBJ2-1	CASSLDIAGMGNEQFF	TGCGCCAGCAGCTTGGATATAGCGGGAATGGGGAATGAGCAGTTCTTC
TRBV2	TRBD1	few	TRBJ2-7	CASRGQAHYEQYF	TGTGCCAGCAGAGGACAGGCCCACTACGAGCAGTACTTC
TRBV19	TRBD2	-	TRBJ2-2	CASKAGLYTGELFF	TGTGCCAGTAAAGCGGGACTTTACACCGGGGAGCTGTTTTTT
TRBV6-5	-	-	TRBJ1-3	CASRAISGNTIYF	TGTGCCAGCAGGGCTATCTCTGGAAACACCATATATTTT
TRBV11-2	TRBD2	-	TRBJ2-1	CASSPHIAGRAYNEQFF	TGTGCCAGCAGCCCGCATATAGCGGGAAGGGCCTACAATGAGCAGTTCTTC
TRBV28	-	-	TRBJ1-1	CASRPRGMNTEAFF	TGTGCCAGCAGGCCGCGGGGCATGAACACTGAAGCTTTCTTT
TRBV6-5	TRBD1	-	TRBJ1-2	CASSTGQGYGYTF	TGTGCCAGCAGTACCGGACAGGGCTATGGCTACACCTTC
TRBV6-6	-	-	TRBJ1-4	CASSSYSGPGEEKLFF	TGTGCCAGCAGTAGCTACTCGGGGCCAGGGGAGGAAAAACTGTTTTTT
TRBV5-6	TRBD1	-	TRBJ1-1	CASSVDRGSFGGTEAFF	TGTGCCAGCAGCGTGGACAGGGGATCATTTGGCGGCACTGAAGCTTTCTTT
TRBV30	TRBD2	-	TRBJ2-7	CAWSATSGNPEQYF	TGTGCCTGGAGTGCGACTAGCGGGAACCCCGAGCAGTACTTC
TRBV5-1	TRBD2	-	TRBJ2-1	CASSLGLAGDRRVYEQFF	TGCGCCAGCAGCCTGGGACTAGCGGGAGATCGTAGAGTTTATGAGCAGTTCTTC
TRBV7-9	TRBD1	-	TRBJ1-2	CASSQEQGGMFGYTF	TGTGCCAGCAGCCAAGAGCAGGGGGGGATGTTTGGCTACACCTTC
TRBV4-3	TRBD1	-	TRBJ1-4	CASSQDWGQGSEKLFF	TGCGCCAGCAGCCAAGATTGGGGACAGGGAAGTGAAAAACTGTTTTTT
TRBV27	TRBD1	-	TRBJ2-7	CASIPRERDRGNSEQYF	TGTGCCAGCATCCCCAGAGAGAGGGACAGGGGGAATTCCGAGCAGTACTTC
TRBV7-9	-	-	TRBJ2-3	CASSLEDTQYF	TGTGCCAGCAGCTTAGAGGATACGCAGTATTTT
TRBV3-1/TRBV3-2	-	-	TRBJ1-2	CASSRDLGLDYGYTF	TGTGCCAGCAGCCGAGACCTGGGTTTGGACTATGGCTACACCTTC
TRBV11-2	-	-	TRBJ1-5	CASSSGTSSSNQPQHF	TGTGCCAGCAGCTCCGGGACAAGCAGTAGCAATCAGCCCCAGCATTTT
TRBV27	-	-	TRBJ2-7	CASSPLGPYEQYF	TGTGCCAGCAGTCCCCTTGGTCCCTACGAGCAGTACTTC
TRBV7-9	-	-	TRBJ2-1	CASYAVSSYNEQFF	TGTGCCAGCTACGCTGTTAGCTCCTACAATGAGCAGTTCTTC
TRBV7-2	TRBD1	-	TRBJ1-1	CASSPGGAGKNTEAFF	TGTGCCAGCAGCCCAGGGGGGGCAGGGAAGAACACTGAAGCTTTCTTT
TRBV5-4	TRBD1	-	TRBJ1-2	CASSPPWDRGSNGYTF	TGTGCCAGCAGCCCCCCATGGGACAGGGGTTCGAATGGCTACACCTTC
TRBV24-1	-	-	TRBJ2-5	CATSDVQGRQETQYF	TGTGCCACCAGTGATGTACAGGGGAGGCAAGAGACCCAGTACTTC
TRBV7-9	TRBD1	-	TRBJ2-7	CASSLGTGKDEQYF	TGTGCCAGCAGCTTGGGGACAGGGAAGGACGAGCAGTACTTC
TRBV5-1	TRBD2	-	TRBJ2-1	CASSPYLLAAGSYNEQFF	TGCGCCAGCAGCCCATACCTCCTAGCGGCCGGCTCCTACAATGAGCAGTTCTTC
TRBV6-5	-	-	TRBJ2-5	CASMRAGETQYF	TGTGCCAGCATGCGGGCTGGGGAGACCCAGTACTTC
TRBV5-1	-	-	TRBJ1-5	CASSLDPASNQPQHF	TGCGCCAGCAGCTTGGATCCGGCTAGCAATCAGCCCCAGCATTTT
TRBV7-9	-	-	TRBJ1-1	CASSLVLNTEAFF	TGTGCCAGCAGCTTAGTCCTGAACACTGAAGCTTTCTTT
TRBV19	-	few	TRBJ1-5	CASRYDSQWQPQHF	TGTGCCAGTAGATATGACAGTCAATGGCAGCCCCAGCATTTT
TRBV29-1	-	-	TRBJ2-3	CSAKGELGLTDTQYF	TGCAGCGCCAAGGGGGAGCTTGGATTGACAGATACGCAGTATTTT
TRBV5-5	TRBD1	-	TRBJ1-2	CASSPGQGEFYGYTF	TGTGCCAGCAGCCCCGGACAGGGAGAATTCTATGGCTACACCTTC